These T cell receptor beta chains were read from a single sample in a study of long-term antiretroviral therapy in people with HIV. Only in-frame clones appear in the TCRdb table, and some are missing; sequencing was by immunoSEQ multiplex PCR. This repertoire shows some 40,000 clones, 85% to 95% found once; its top ten account for roughly 2.2%. The material sequenced was unsorted PBMCs, taken just over 9 years after starting antiretroviral therapy. The receptors were gathered from a young man with HIV. The CDR3 runs from the conserved cysteine through the conserved F or W. The D gene is left open where the match is weak. Size tells how often a clone was seen (once, few, many) or the class of an expanded clone, and some rows leave it out.

V: TRBV11-2
D: TRBD2
size: .
J: TRBJ2-7
DNA: TGTGCCAGCAGACCACTAGCGGGGGCCTACGAGCAGTACTTC
CDR3: CASRPLAGAYEQYF

V: TRBV5-5
D: TRBD1
size: .
J: TRBJ1-5
DNA: TGTGCCAGCAGCCCCGCTGGGACAGGGGGCGTTAGCAATCAGCCCCAGCATTTT
CDR3: CASSPAGTGGVSNQPQHF

V: TRBV4-1
D: .
size: .
J: TRBJ1-2
DNA: TGCGCCAGCAGCCAAGCGACAGCGTCCTATGGCTACACCTTC
CDR3: CASSQATASYGYTF

V: TRBV29-1
D: .
size: .
J: TRBJ2-7
DNA: TGCAGCGTTGAGCTGCCAGGGAGCTCCTACGAGCAGTACTTC
CDR3: CSVELPGSSYEQYF

V: TRBV7-2
D: TRBD1
size: .
J: TRBJ1-5
DNA: TGTGCCAGCAGCTCCTTGACGGGACAGGGTCAGCCCCAGCATTTT
CDR3: CASSSLTGQGQPQHF

V: TRBV5-6
D: TRBD1
size: .
J: TRBJ2-5
DNA: TGTGCCAGCGGTGACAGGGTTGTGGAGACCCAGTACTTC
CDR3: CASGDRVVETQYF

V: TRBV19
D: TRBD2
size: .
J: TRBJ2-1
DNA: TGTGCCAGTAGTCTCGGGGGGTTGGGGACGGGTAACAATGAGCAGTTCTTC
CDR3: CASSLGGLGTGNNEQFF

V: TRBV19
D: TRBD1
size: .
J: TRBJ2-7
DNA: TGTGCCAGTAGTATAGAAGGACAGGGATACTACGAGCAGTACTTC
CDR3: CASSIEGQGYYEQYF

V: TRBV7-9
D: .
size: .
J: TRBJ2-5
DNA: TGTGCCAGCAGCCTCACAGATCAAGAGACCCAGTACTTC
CDR3: CASSLTDQETQYF

V: TRBV4-1
D: TRBD1
size: .
J: TRBJ2-7
DNA: TGCGCCAGCAGCCAAGATCTGGGGCAGGGGGTCTACGAGCAGTACTTC
CDR3: CASSQDLGQGVYEQYF

V: TRBV27
D: TRBD2
size: .
J: TRBJ2-1
DNA: TGTGCCAGCAGTTCCGCGGGGGGGCCTTACAATGAGCAGTTCTTC
CDR3: CASSSAGGPYNEQFF

V: TRBV6-1
D: .
size: .
J: TRBJ1-1
DNA: TGTGCCAGCAGCCTTGACCTGGACACTGAAGCTTTCTTT
CDR3: CASSLDLDTEAFF

V: TRBV27
D: .
size: .
J: TRBJ1-3
DNA: TGTGCCAGCAGTTTGGCCGGCACCATATATTTT
CDR3: CASSLAGTIYF

V: TRBV7-9
D: .
size: once
J: TRBJ1-1
DNA: TGTGCCAGCAGCTTGGACGGATTGGTAACTGAAGCTTTCTTT
CDR3: CASSLDGLVTEAFF

V: TRBV28
D: TRBD1
size: .
J: TRBJ1-2
DNA: TGTGCCAGTACGTACAGGGGTAACTATGGCTACACCTTC
CDR3: CASTYRGNYGYTF

V: TRBV5-1
D: TRBD2
size: .
J: TRBJ2-2
DNA: TGCGCCAGCAGCTCAGCGGGGGGGACGAACACCGGGGAGCTGTTTTTT
CDR3: CASSSAGGTNTGELFF

V: TRBV13
D: TRBD1
size: .
J: TRBJ2-2
DNA: TGTGCCAGCAGCCTTGACAGGGGGCGCGGGGAGCTGTTTTTT
CDR3: CASSLDRGRGELFF

V: TRBV6-1
D: .
size: .
J: TRBJ1-1
DNA: TGTGCCAGCAGTGAAAATTCATGGCCGAAAGCTTTCTTT
CDR3: CASSENSWPKAFF

V: TRBV4-1
D: .
size: few
J: TRBJ1-5
DNA: TGCGCCAGCAGCCAAGGCATGGGTAGCAATCAGCCCCAGCATTTT
CDR3: CASSQGMGSNQPQHF

V: TRBV5-1
D: TRBD1
size: .
J: TRBJ2-3
DNA: TGCGCCAGCAGCTTGGCGGGGGCGACAGGGGGCGACACAGATACGCAGTATTTT
CDR3: CASSLAGATGGDTDTQYF

V: TRBV7-3
D: .
size: .
J: TRBJ2-1
DNA: TGTGCCAGCAGCTTAGAAGACATTCCCTACAATGAGCAGTTCTTC
CDR3: CASSLEDIPYNEQFF

V: TRBV10-2
D: .
size: .
J: TRBJ2-1
DNA: TGCGCCAGCAGTGAGGCGGGAATCTCCTACAATGAGCAGTTCTTC
CDR3: CASSEAGISYNEQFF

V: TRBV5-1
D: .
size: .
J: TRBJ1-5
DNA: TGCGCCAGCAGCTTTGGGTGGCCTAATCAGCCCCAGCATTTT
CDR3: CASSFGWPNQPQHF

V: TRBV5-6
D: .
size: .
J: TRBJ1-5
DNA: TGTGCCAGCAGCTTTGGCCCAATGGCGAATCAGCCCCAGCATTTT
CDR3: CASSFGPMANQPQHF

V: TRBV12-5
D: .
size: .
J: TRBJ2-5
DNA: TGTGCTAGTGGTAGGGGGATCGACGAGACCCAGTACTTC
CDR3: CASGRGIDETQYF

V: TRBV5-1
D: TRBD1
size: .
J: TRBJ2-3
DNA: TGCGCCAGCAGCCCCGGGACAGGTCGGAGGGCAGATACGCAGTATTTT
CDR3: CASSPGTGRRADTQYF

V: TRBV6-6
D: .
size: .
J: TRBJ2-1
DNA: TGTGCCAGCAGAACGAGCGGACAGTCGCCTAGCAATGAGCAGTTCTTC
CDR3: CASRTSGQSPSNEQFF

V: TRBV28
D: .
size: .
J: TRBJ1-2
DNA: TGTGCCAGCAGTTTATGGCCCACAGATTATGGCTACACCTTC
CDR3: CASSLWPTDYGYTF

V: TRBV6-1
D: .
size: .
J: TRBJ2-2
DNA: TGTGCCAGCAGCGACCAATTAGTCAGCACCGGGGAGCTGTTTTTT
CDR3: CASSDQLVSTGELFF

V: TRBV2
D: TRBD1
size: .
J: TRBJ1-5
DNA: TGTGCCAGCAGCTCTTACCCTGGGCCTCAGGGGGAGCAGCCCCAGCATTTT
CDR3: CASSSYPGPQGEQPQHF

V: TRBV5-1
D: .
size: .
J: TRBJ2-7
DNA: TGCGCCAGCAGCTTGACAGAAACCTACGAGCAGTACTTC
CDR3: CASSLTETYEQYF

V: TRBV30
D: TRBD1
size: .
J: TRBJ1-1
DNA: TGTGCCTGGGCTCCCCAGGGGGTCGAAGCTTTCTTT
CDR3: CAWAPQGVEAFF

V: TRBV18
D: .
size: .
J: TRBJ2-3
DNA: TGTGCCAGCTCACCAGGTTCAGATACGCAGTATTTT
CDR3: CASSPGSDTQYF

V: TRBV27
D: .
size: once
J: TRBJ2-5
DNA: TGTGCCAGCAGTTCCGCGGGCCCAGGGACCCAGTACTTC
CDR3: CASSSAGPGTQYF

V: TRBV19
D: .
size: once
J: TRBJ1-5
DNA: TGTGCCAGTAGTATAGATAGCCAGGCCGGTCAGCCCCAGCATTTT
CDR3: CASSIDSQAGQPQHF

V: TRBV4-1
D: TRBD1
size: .
J: TRBJ2-4
DNA: TGCGCCAGCAGCCAAGGAGAGGGGACAGAATTAAACATTCAGTACTTC
CDR3: CASSQGEGTELNIQYF

V: TRBV6-5
D: .
size: .
J: TRBJ2-6
DNA: TGTGCCAGCAGTAGAGGGGTATCTGGGGCCAACGTCCTGACTTTC
CDR3: CASSRGVSGANVLTF

V: TRBV9
D: .
size: once
J: TRBJ2-7
DNA: TGTGCCAGCAGCGTAGATGGCAGGGGCTCCTACGAGCAGTACTTC
CDR3: CASSVDGRGSYEQYF

V: TRBV5-6
D: .
size: .
J: TRBJ2-7
DNA: TGTGCCAGCAGCCCCAAATTTATTTACGAGCAGTACTTC
CDR3: CASSPKFIYEQYF

V: TRBV25-1
D: TRBD1
size: .
J: TRBJ2-2
DNA: TGTGCCAGCAGTGATGGACAGGACACCGGGGAGCTGTTTTTT
CDR3: CASSDGQDTGELFF

V: TRBV30
D: .
size: .
J: TRBJ2-7
DNA: TGTGCCTGGAGTGGCCTTTACGAGCAGTACTTC
CDR3: CAWSGLYEQYF

V: TRBV7-3
D: TRBD2
size: once
J: TRBJ2-3
DNA: TGTGCCAGCAGCCCTAGCGGGGACACAGATACGCAGTATTTT
CDR3: CASSPSGDTDTQYF

V: TRBV5-1
D: TRBD1
size: .
J: TRBJ2-5
DNA: TGCGCCAGCAGCTGGACAGGCGGAGGAGAGACCCAGTACTTC
CDR3: CASSWTGGGETQYF

V: TRBV12-5
D: TRBD1
size: .
J: TRBJ2-1
DNA: TGTGCTAGTGGTCCCCGGACAGGGGCCAATTACAATGAGCAGTTCTTC
CDR3: CASGPRTGANYNEQFF

V: TRBV2
D: TRBD1
size: .
J: TRBJ1-1
DNA: TGTGCCACCTACAGGGACAGGGGGCTTGAAGCTTTCTTT
CDR3: CATYRDRGLEAFF

V: TRBV21-1
D: .
size: .
J: TRBJ1-1
DNA: TGTGCCAGCAGCAAACAGGCGAACACTGAAGCTTTCTTT
CDR3: CASSKQANTEAFF

V: TRBV5-1
D: .
size: .
J: TRBJ1-2
DNA: TGCGCCAGCAGCCCGGACACAGCTAACTATGGCTACACCTTC
CDR3: CASSPDTANYGYTF

V: TRBV28
D: TRBD1
size: .
J: TRBJ1-1
DNA: TGTGCCAGCAGTTTAGGAGGCTGGGACAGGGAGGGCACTGAAGCTTTCTTT
CDR3: CASSLGGWDREGTEAFF

V: TRBV5-4
D: TRBD1
size: .
J: TRBJ2-1
DNA: TGTGCCAGCAGCCCACGACAGGGCTCTGTCACCTACAATGAGCAGTTCTTC
CDR3: CASSPRQGSVTYNEQFF

V: TRBV2
D: .
size: once
J: TRBJ2-3
DNA: TGTGCCAGCAGTGATGAGGGAACGAGCACAGATACGCAGTATTTT
CDR3: CASSDEGTSTDTQYF

V: TRBV6-1
D: TRBD2
size: once
J: TRBJ2-3
DNA: TGTGCCAGCAGTGAGACTAGCGGGGGGGCCACGGATACGCAGTATTTT
CDR3: CASSETSGGATDTQYF